A single sample gave rise to the 14 T cell receptor beta chains below, sequenced in a study of T-cell memory formation after mild COVID-19. In TCRdb, the 5' RACE reads were re-called with MiXCR into one record per CDR3 protein. The data show 110,000 or so distinct CDR3 sequences, over 20% seen once. Sequenced material: PBMCs or a T cell subset sorted from them (not recorded which). Receptors originate from a man younger than 35 who had mild COVID-19 (a few samples of this study predate the infection). Cell type and time point are not known.

This clonotype was counted between two and nine times. V usage is TRBV4-2 and J usage is TRBJ1-1; TRBD1 agrees at 9 bases. CDR3 size: 14 residues. With V trimmed by 0 bases and J by 10 bases, 6 bases remained unmatched. The germline gives CDR1 LGHNA, CDR2 YNFKEQ. This chain's CDR3 is CASSQDRGQGTAFF. CDR3 in DNA: TGTGCCAGCAGCCAAGATCGGGGACAGGGAACAGCTTTCTTT.

The sample holds a few counts of this clonotype. The V and J genes are TRBV4-1 and TRBJ2-2, with no clear D. Germline CDR1 reads MGHRA; CDR2 reads YSYEKL. This CDR3 contains 15 residues. Trimming took 0 bases from V and 4 from J, leaving 9 bases between them. The DNA for the CDR3 is TGCGCCAGCAGCCAAGACGGTAGTAGCACCGGGGAGCTGTTTTTT. It specifies CASSQDGSSTGELFF.

This clonotype has ten or more counts. This sequence joins TRBV10-3 and TRBJ1-4; D is ambiguous. The germline gives CDR1 ENHRY, CDR2 SYGVKD. The CDR3 is made up of 13 amino acids. Trimming stripped 6 bases from V and 8 bases from J, with 13 bases between. As DNA, the CDR3 is TGTGCCATCAGGCCGGGAACGGGGGAAAAACTGTTTTTT. Its protein product is CAIRPGTGEKLFF.

The J gene is TRBJ2-5, the V gene TRBV20-1; D not resolved. V was pared by 3 bases and J by 5 bases, with 13 bases between. Germline V gene data show CDR1 as DFQATT and CDR2 as SNEGSKA (reference sequence). CDR3 length equals 13 residues. The CDR3 DNA follows: TGCAGTGCTAGGAGGTTGGCGCACGAGACCCAGTACTTC. The encoded protein is CSARRLAHETQYF.

The V and J genes are TRBV27 and TRBJ1-4; 11 nucleotides agree with TRBD1. The V and J ends lost 2 bases and 5 bases, in that order; junction bases with no gene match: 7. CDR3 size: 17 residues. Per the germline V gene, CDR1 is MNHEY and CDR2 is SMNVEV (reference sequence). The chain's CDR3 is CASSLRIRDRGNEKLFF. CDR3 DNA sequence: TGTGCCAGCAGTTTAAGGATCCGGGACAGGGGGAATGAAAAACTGTTTTTT.

The chain recombines TRBV7-9 with TRBJ1-2; TRBD1 matches 8 bases. The length of the CDR3 is 14 residues. J was trimmed by 9 bases and V by 5 bases; bases with no gene match: 11. The germline V gene has CDR1 SEHNR and CDR2 FQNEAQ (reference sequence). The CDR3 DNA follows: TGTGCCAGCAGCCAGACAGGGGAAGCGCAACGCTACACCTTC. Protein product: CASSQTGEAQRYTF.

The V and J genes are TRBV9 and TRBJ2-1; 8 nucleotides match TRBD2. J lost 13 bases, V lost 3 bases, and 15 bases had no gene match. This CDR3 has 15 amino acids. CDR1 is SGDLS, CDR2 YYNGEE, per germline. In nucleotides, the CDR3 is TGTGCCAGCAGCGCCGGGGGGGAAGCGGGACCGTTTCAGTTCTTC. Translation gives CASSAGGEAGPFQFF.

V and J are TRBV6-2 or TRBV6-3 and TRBJ2-7, with D unclear. V was cut by 4 bases and J by 6 bases, with 13 bases left in between. Germline values: CDR1 MNHEY, CDR2 SVGEGT. The CDR3 extends over 13 amino acids. DNA for the CDR3: TGTGCCAGCAGTTGGGCAGTTGGTATCGAGCAGTACGTC. Protein product: CASSWAVGIEQYV.

V usage is TRBV29-1 and J usage is TRBJ1-1; possible D gene TRBD1, 6 bases. The CDR3 contains 12 residues. In germline, CDR1 is SQVTM, CDR2 ANQGSEA. Trimming took off 4 bases at V and 3 bases at J, with 9 bases between the two ends. The CDR3 reads CSVARGDTEAFF. DNA for the CDR3: TGCAGCGTTGCCAGGGGCGACACTGAAGCTTTCTTT.

This chain joins TRBV7-6 and TRBJ2-1; D perhaps matches TRBD2 (7 bases). Trimming left V 0 bases short and J 8 bases short, with 14 bases between. The CDR3 has 15 amino acids. From germline, CDR1 is SGHVS and CDR2 FNYEAQ. CDR3 coding DNA: TGTGCCAGCAGCTTAGCGGGGGGGCCCTCCTATGAGCAGTTCTTC. Protein sequence: CASSLAGGPSYEQFF.

In its sample, this clonotype was seen a few times. J is TRBJ1-1 and V is TRBV4-1; D gene uncertain. This CDR3 contains 15 residues. Germline-derived CDR1 and CDR2 are MGHRA and YSYEKL. V gave up 1 base and J gave up 1 base, with 10 bases separating them. CDR3 amino acids: CASSQGRWRNTEAFF. The CDR3 nucleotides read TGCGCCAGCAGCCAAGGTAGATGGAGGAACACTGAAGCTTTCTTT.

This chain joins TRBV7-2 and TRBJ2-3; D gene unclear. From germline, CDR1 is SGHTA and CDR2 FQGNSA. The CDR3 covers 15 residues. V lost 4 bases, J lost 3 bases, and 14 bases lay in between. As DNA, the CDR3 is TGTGCCAGCAGCTCCAGGCCAGTAGCAACAGATACGCAGTATTTT. This gives the protein CASSSRPVATDTQYF.

This clonotype was recorded a few times. V gene TRBV6-5 combines with J gene TRBJ2-1; no clear D. V was cut by 6 bases and J by 8 bases, with 8 bases left in between. The CDR3 consists of 11 residues. CDR1 is MNHEY, CDR2 SVGAGI, per germline. For the CDR3, the DNA is TGTGCCAGCAGCCGCCGGGATGAGCAGTTCTTC. It yields the protein CASSRRDEQFF.

In DNA form, the CDR3 reads TGTGCCAGCAGTGGACAGGGTTCGGGGGCCAACGTCCTGACTTTC. Its protein is CASSGQGSGANVLTF. This chain uses TRBV12-3 or TRBV12-4 with TRBJ2-6; 8 nucleotides align to TRBD1. The CDR3 consists of 15 residues. J gave up 4 bases and V 5 bases, and 4 bases lay outside the gene matches.